The 24 T cell receptor beta chains reported below all come from one sample, sequenced in a study of shared clonotypes between healthy human individuals. Libraries were prepared by immunoSEQ multiplex PCR; TCRdb keeps only in-frame clonotypes and omits some of them. Here the sample spans hundreds of thousands of clones, approximately 95% being singletons. The sample consisted of naive CD4+ T cells sorted from blood. The subset denotes: CD45RA+ positively selected. All receptors come from a woman aged 30 to 39 in good health.

This chain connects TRBV13 to TRBJ2-1; D is possibly TRBD1 or TRBD2 (5 bases each). The CDR3 length is 16 residues. Germline V gives CDR1 PRHDT, CDR2 FYEKMQ (reference sequence). Deletions cut 4 bases from V and 4 bases from J, with 17 bases between. CDR3 sequence reads: CASSWDLAEVYNEQFF. Here the CDR3 DNA reads TGTGCCAGCAGCTGGGACCTCGCGGAGGTGTACAATGAGCAGTTCTTC.

This sequence joins TRBV19 and TRBJ2-7; possibly TRBD1 or TRBD2 for D (5 bases each). The CDR3 sequence is 15 residues long. From germline, CDR1 is LNHDA and CDR2 SQIVND (reference sequence). The germline V and J ends were trimmed by 6 bases and 2 bases, with 17 bases remaining between them. The CDR3 spells CASSKGRDDTYEQYF. Here the CDR3 DNA reads TGTGCCAGTAGCAAAGGAAGGGACGACACCTACGAGCAGTACTTC.

The genes are TRBV7-8 and TRBJ1-1; weak D call: TRBD1 (5 bases). CDR1 SGHVS and CDR2 FQNEAQ come from the germline V gene. The V end lost 8 bases, the J end lost 2 bases, and 12 bases lay between the germline ends. This CDR3 spans 13 amino acids. In nucleotides, the CDR3 is TGTGCCAGCGGGGCAACAGGAAACACTGAAGCTTTCTTT. It codes for CASGATGNTEAFF. Complete variable domain (other parts from reference TRBV7-8 and TRBJ1-1): GAGVSQSPRYKVAKRGQDVALRCDPISGHVSLFWYQQALGQGPEFLTYFQNEAQLDKSGLPSDRFFAERPEGSVSTLKIQRTQQEDSAVYLCASGATGNTEAFFGQGTRLTVV.

CDR3 sequence (DNA): TGTGCCAGCAGTTTACCTCGGTGGCAGGCTCGGAATGAGCAGTTCTTC. Protein product: CASSLPRWQARNEQFF. J is TRBJ2-1 and V is TRBV28, with D hard to call. This CDR3 region has 16 residues. Per germline, CDR1 MDHEN and CDR2 SYDVKM. Trimming removed 2 bases at V and 7 bases at J, with 18 bases between.

This chain connects TRBV10-1 to TRBJ2-2, with D unclear. The CDR3 runs 12 residues. The germline gives CDR1 WNHNN, CDR2 SYGVQD (reference sequence). V gave up 5 bases and J gave up 6 bases, with 7 bases separating them. The CDR3: CASSIGAGELFF. As DNA, the CDR3 is TGCGCCAGCAGTATAGGTGCCGGGGAGCTGTTTTTT.

J is TRBJ2-7 and V is TRBV7-2; TRBD1 agrees at 9 bases. The germline V gene has CDR1 SGHTA and CDR2 FQGNSA. The junction had 8 bases not matched to a gene; V was cut back by 5 bases and J by 3 bases. The CDR3 is 15 amino acids. CDR3 nucleotide sequence: TGTGCCAGCAGCATACTACAGGGGGCTTTCTACGAGCAGTACTTC. This encodes CASSILQGAFYEQYF. The full variable domain, its missing parts supplied by reference TRBV7-2 and TRBJ2-7, is GAGVSQSPSNKVTEKGKDVELRCDPISGHTALYWYRQSLGQGLEFLIYFQGNSAPDKSGLPSDRFSAERTGGSVSTLTIQRTQQEDSAVYLCASSILQGAFYEQYFGPGTRLTVT.

The J gene is TRBJ2-5, the V gene TRBV9; 10 nucleotides match TRBD1. The CDR3 sequence is 17 residues long. The V and J ends lost 2 bases and 2 bases, in that order; junction bases with no gene match: 9. Germline V CDR1 and CDR2: SGDLS, YYNGEE. The DNA of the CDR3 is TGTGCCAGCAGCGTTGCCGGGACAGGGGTTGGTCAAGAGACCCAGTACTTC. Translation gives CASSVAGTGVGQETQYF.

This sequence joins TRBV5-1 and TRBJ2-3, with 11 bases identical to TRBD2. After removal of 4 bases from V and 14 bases from J, the junction contained 9 bases not matched to a gene. This CDR3 has 13 amino acids. Per the germline V gene, CDR1 is SGHRS and CDR2 is YFSETQ. The CDR3 loop reads CASSHGTSGVSYF. In DNA form, the CDR3 reads TGCGCCAGCAGCCATGGGACTAGCGGTGTCTCGTATTTT.

The J gene is TRBJ1-5, the V gene TRBV11-2, with D unclear. The V and J ends lost 0 bases and 1 base respectively, with 7 bases between them. The CDR3 consists of 15 residues. Per the germline V gene, CDR1 is SGHAT and CDR2 is FQNNGV. The CDR3, as DNA: TGTGCCAGCAGCTTAGATCGTGGCAGCAATCAGCCCCAGCATTTT. Translated: CASSLDRGSNQPQHF.

V is TRBV19 and J is TRBJ2-7; 12 nucleotides line up with TRBD2. Germline CDR1 reads LNHDA; CDR2 reads SQIVND (reference sequence). This CDR3 region has 15 residues. The V and J ends lost 5 bases and 7 bases, in that order; junction bases with no gene match: 9. DNA for the CDR3: TGTGCCAGTAGTGAGCTAGCGGGAGGGCCGAGGGAGCAGTACTTC. This codes for CASSELAGGPREQYF.

The V gene is TRBV7-7, the J gene TRBJ1-5; 9 positions match TRBD1. From germline, CDR1 is SSHAT and CDR2 FNYEAQ (reference sequence). This CDR3 is 16 amino acids long. The V segment lost 4 bases and the J segment 1 base; nucleotides outside the gene matches: 5. CDR3 amino acids: CASSSYRGRSNQPQHF. DNA for the CDR3: TGTGCCAGCAGCTCATACAGGGGGCGGAGCAATCAGCCCCAGCATTTT.

The V and J genes are TRBV2 and TRBJ1-5; maybe TRBD1 (5 bases). This CDR3 spans 15 amino acids. Germline loops: CDR1 SNHLY, CDR2 FYNNEI. V was shortened by 4 bases and J by 7 bases, with 17 bases between the two germline ends. The CDR3 protein is CASSVSRQGRQPQHF. Here the CDR3 DNA reads TGTGCCAGCAGTGTATCTCGGCAGGGAAGACAGCCCCAGCATTTT.

J is TRBJ1-2 and V is TRBV30; no clear D gene. Germline loops: CDR1 GTSNPN, CDR2 SVGIG (reference sequence). The CDR3 sequence is 15 residues long. V lost 0 bases, J lost 0 bases, and 11 bases lay in between. Here the CDR3 DNA reads TGTGCCTGGAGTGTTTCGACAAACCCTAACTATGGCTACACCTTC. It translates to CAWSVSTNPNYGYTF. Drawing the rest from reference TRBV30 and TRBJ1-2, the complete variable domain is SQTIHQWPATLVQPVGSPLSLECTVEGTSNPNLYWYRQAAGRGLQLLFYSVGIGQISSEVPQNLSASRPQDRQFILSSKKLLLSDSGFYLCAWSVSTNPNYGYTFGSGTRLTVV.

This clone has only one observation. J is TRBJ1-2 and V is TRBV5-1; the match to TRBD1 covers 7 bases. Losses at the gene ends were 4 bases for V and 4 bases for J; bases not matched to a gene: 7. The germline CDR1 and CDR2 sequences are SGHRS and YFSETQ. This CDR3 region has 14 residues. CDR3: CASSLPGQSYGYTF. The DNA of the CDR3 is TGCGCCAGCAGCCTACCGGGACAGAGCTATGGCTACACCTTC.

This chain connects TRBV29-1 to TRBJ2-5, with 8 bases fitting TRBD1. V shed 5 bases and J 2 bases; nucleotides not matched to a gene: 7. Germline CDR1 is SQVTM and CDR2 is ANQGSEA. CDR3 length: 14 amino acids. As DNA, the CDR3 is TGCAGCGTTTATCCGGGACAGGCACAAGAGACCCAGTACTTC. Protein: CSVYPGQAQETQYF. The full variable domain, completed using reference TRBV29-1 and TRBJ2-5, is SAVISQKPSRDICQRGTSLTIQCQVDSQVTMMFWYRQQPGQSLTLIATANQGSEATYESGFVIDKFPISRPNLTFSTLTVSNMSPEDSSIYLCSVYPGQAQETQYFGPGTRLLVL.

The gene calls are TRBV6-1 and TRBJ1-1, with D hard to call. Germline V gives CDR1 MNHNS, CDR2 SASEGT. CDR3 length: 15 residues. V lost 3 bases and J lost 1, with 12 bases in between. The CDR3 nucleotides are TGTGCCAGCAGTGATAAGTACAGAGCGAACACTGAAGCTTTCTTT. Encoded protein: CASSDKYRANTEAFF.

The chain carries TRBV5-1 and TRBJ2-7, with 7 bases that match TRBD1. V shed 4 bases, J shed 2 bases, and the junction held 12 bases outside the gene matches. CDR3 length: 16 residues. Germline V gene sequence: CDR1 SGHRS, CDR2 YFSETQ. As DNA, the CDR3 is TGCGCCAGCAGCGCTGAAGGGTCGGGGACAGCCTACGAGCAGTACTTC. It codes for CASSAEGSGTAYEQYF.

This chain joins TRBV28 and TRBJ2-7; 7 bases are shared with TRBD2. From germline, CDR1 is MDHEN and CDR2 SYDVKM. CDR3 length equals 14 residues. The V gene end was trimmed by 5 bases and the J gene end by 5 bases; junction bases not matched to a gene: 9. The CDR3 coding sequence is TGTGCCAGCAGTCCCCAGGACGGGGGGAACGAGCAGTACTTC. Encoded protein: CASSPQDGGNEQYF.

About this clone itself: This sample includes further DNA sequences coding for the same CDR3. The chain carries TRBV11-2 and TRBJ1-1; D not certain. The V gene lost 3 bases and the J gene lost 0 bases, with 5 bases spanning the gap. This CDR3 contains 13 residues. In germline, CDR1 is SGHAT, CDR2 FQNNGV. Here the CDR3 reads CASSLDLNTEAFF. CDR3 in DNA: TGTGCCAGCAGCTTGGACCTGAACACTGAAGCTTTCTTT.

The rearrangement joins TRBV28 to TRBJ2-3, with TRBD2 matching 8 bases. CDR1 and CDR2 from the germline V gene are MDHEN and SYDVKM. The V gene end was trimmed by 4 bases and the J gene end by 4 bases; junction bases not matched to a gene: 10. CDR3 length: 16 residues. CDR3 nucleotides: TGTGCCAGCAGTTCCTCCGGGACTAGTTTTTCAGATACGCAGTATTTT. This translates into CASSSSGTSFSDTQYF.

The V gene is TRBV19, the J gene TRBJ2-7; D is unclear. Germline values: CDR1 LNHDA, CDR2 SQIVND (reference sequence). Trimming left V 0 bases short and J 2 bases short, with 8 bases between. This CDR3 is built from 14 residues. Written as DNA, the CDR3 is TGTGCCAGTAGTATAGACCTAGAAGCCTACGAGCAGTACTTC. It encodes CASSIDLEAYEQYF.

This sequence joins TRBV11-3 and TRBJ2-1, with 8 bases that match TRBD2. The germline V gene encodes CDR1 SGHNT and CDR2 YENEEA. The V gene end was trimmed by 0 bases and the J gene end by 1 base; junction bases not matched to a gene: 5. This CDR3 comprises 17 residues. The CDR3 sequence is CASSLDLTSGSYNEQFF. The CDR3 DNA follows: TGTGCCAGCAGCTTAGATCTCACTAGCGGTTCCTACAATGAGCAGTTCTTC. The entire variable domain, with the rest obtained from reference TRBV11-3 and TRBJ2-1, is as follows: EAGVVQSPRYKIIEKKQPVAFWCNPISGHNTLYWYLQNLGQGPELLIRYENEEAVDDSQLPKDRFSAERLKGVDSTLKIQPAELGDSAVYLCASSLDLTSGSYNEQFFGPGTRLTVL.

V usage is TRBV29-1 and J usage is TRBJ2-5, with 8 bases matching TRBD2. TRBJ2-7 matches the DNA end more closely, so the J call is doubtful. Germline assignment: CDR1 SQVTM and CDR2 ANQGSEA. The CDR3 runs to 14 residues. The CDR3 region is CSVGLAGMSYEQYF. CDR3 bases: TGCAGCGTTGGATTAGCGGGAATGTCCTACGAGCAGTACTTC.

CDR3 region: CASRRLAGVGTGELFF. In DNA form, the CDR3 reads TGTGCCAGCAGGAGACTAGCGGGGGTGGGCACCGGGGAGCTGTTTTTT. The chain couples TRBV5-6 to TRBJ2-2; 12 bases map to TRBD2. Germline V gives CDR1 SGHDT, CDR2 YYEEEE. With 5 bases clipped from V and 4 bases from J, the junction kept 6 bases outside the gene matches. The CDR3 runs to 16 residues.